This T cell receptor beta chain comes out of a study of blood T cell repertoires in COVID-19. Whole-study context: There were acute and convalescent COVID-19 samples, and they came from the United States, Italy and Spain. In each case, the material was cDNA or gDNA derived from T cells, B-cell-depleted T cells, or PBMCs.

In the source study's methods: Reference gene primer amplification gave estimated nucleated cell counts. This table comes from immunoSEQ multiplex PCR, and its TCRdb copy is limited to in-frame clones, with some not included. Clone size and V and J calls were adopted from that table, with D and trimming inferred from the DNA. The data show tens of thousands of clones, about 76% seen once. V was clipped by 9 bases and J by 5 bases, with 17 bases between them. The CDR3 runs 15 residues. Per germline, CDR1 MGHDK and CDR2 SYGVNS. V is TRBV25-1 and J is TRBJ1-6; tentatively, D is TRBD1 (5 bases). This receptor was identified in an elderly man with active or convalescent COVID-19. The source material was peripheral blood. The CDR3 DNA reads TGTGCCAGTCTTGCTGGGGCAGATCATAATTCACCCCTCCACTTT. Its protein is CASLAGADHNSPLHF.